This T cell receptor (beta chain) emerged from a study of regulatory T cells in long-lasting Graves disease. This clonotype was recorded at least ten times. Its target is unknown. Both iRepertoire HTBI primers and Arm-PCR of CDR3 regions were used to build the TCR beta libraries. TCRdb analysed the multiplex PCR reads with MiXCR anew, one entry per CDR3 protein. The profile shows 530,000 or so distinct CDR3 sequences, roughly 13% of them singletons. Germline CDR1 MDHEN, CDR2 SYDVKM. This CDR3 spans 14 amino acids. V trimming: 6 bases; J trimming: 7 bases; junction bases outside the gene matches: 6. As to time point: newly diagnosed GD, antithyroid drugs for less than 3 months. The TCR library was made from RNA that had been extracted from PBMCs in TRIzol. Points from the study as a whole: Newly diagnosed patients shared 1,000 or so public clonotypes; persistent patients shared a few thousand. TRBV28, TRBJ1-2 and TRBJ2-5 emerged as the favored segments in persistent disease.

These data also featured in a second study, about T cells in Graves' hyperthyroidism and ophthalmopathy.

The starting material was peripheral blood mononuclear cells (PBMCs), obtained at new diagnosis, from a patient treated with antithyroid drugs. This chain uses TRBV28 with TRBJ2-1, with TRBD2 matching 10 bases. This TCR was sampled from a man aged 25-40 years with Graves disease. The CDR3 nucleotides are TGTGCCAGCAGAGCTAGCGGGAGTCGAAATGAGCAGTTCTTC. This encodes CASRASGSRNEQFF.